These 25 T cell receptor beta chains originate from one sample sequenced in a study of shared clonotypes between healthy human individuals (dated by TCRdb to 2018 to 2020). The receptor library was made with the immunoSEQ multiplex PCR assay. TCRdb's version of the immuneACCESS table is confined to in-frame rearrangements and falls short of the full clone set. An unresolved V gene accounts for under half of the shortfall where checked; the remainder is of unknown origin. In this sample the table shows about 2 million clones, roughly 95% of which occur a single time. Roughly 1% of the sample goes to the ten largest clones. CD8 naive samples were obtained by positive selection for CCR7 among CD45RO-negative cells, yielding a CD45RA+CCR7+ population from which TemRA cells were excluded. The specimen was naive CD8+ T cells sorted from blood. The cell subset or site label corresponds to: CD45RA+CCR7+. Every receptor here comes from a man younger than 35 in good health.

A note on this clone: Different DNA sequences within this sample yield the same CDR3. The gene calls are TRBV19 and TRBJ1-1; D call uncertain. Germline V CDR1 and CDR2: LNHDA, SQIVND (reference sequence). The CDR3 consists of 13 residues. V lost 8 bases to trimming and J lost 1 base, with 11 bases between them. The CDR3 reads CASGDSPNTEAFF. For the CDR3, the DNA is TGTGCCAGTGGGGATTCCCCGAACACTGAAGCTTTCTTT.

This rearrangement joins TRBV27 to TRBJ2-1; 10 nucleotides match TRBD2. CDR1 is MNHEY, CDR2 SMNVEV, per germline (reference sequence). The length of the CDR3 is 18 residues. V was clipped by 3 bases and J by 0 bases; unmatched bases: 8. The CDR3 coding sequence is TGTGCCAGCAGTTTGCTGGCCTCTAGCGGGAGCTCCTACAATGAGCAGTTCTTC. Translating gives CASSLLASSGSSYNEQFF.

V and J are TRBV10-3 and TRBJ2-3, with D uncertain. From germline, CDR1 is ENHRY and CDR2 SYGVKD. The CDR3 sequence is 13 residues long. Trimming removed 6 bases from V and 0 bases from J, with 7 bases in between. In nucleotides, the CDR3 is TGTGCCATCAGCCTTTCTAGCACAGATACGCAGTATTTT. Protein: CAISLSSTDTQYF.

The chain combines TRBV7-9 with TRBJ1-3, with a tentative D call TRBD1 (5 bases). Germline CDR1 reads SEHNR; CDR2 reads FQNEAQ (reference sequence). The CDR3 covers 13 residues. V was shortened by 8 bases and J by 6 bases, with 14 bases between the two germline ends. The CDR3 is CASFLWGENTIYF. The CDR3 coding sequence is TGTGCCAGCTTCTTGTGGGGGGAAAACACCATATATTTT.

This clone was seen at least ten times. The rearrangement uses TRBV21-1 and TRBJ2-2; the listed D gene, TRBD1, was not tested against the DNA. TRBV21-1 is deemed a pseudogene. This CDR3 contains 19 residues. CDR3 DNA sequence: TGTGCCAGCAGCAAATCGGGACAAATCAGAACTCCGAACACCGGGGAGCTGTTTTTT. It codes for CASSKSGQIRTPNTGELFF.

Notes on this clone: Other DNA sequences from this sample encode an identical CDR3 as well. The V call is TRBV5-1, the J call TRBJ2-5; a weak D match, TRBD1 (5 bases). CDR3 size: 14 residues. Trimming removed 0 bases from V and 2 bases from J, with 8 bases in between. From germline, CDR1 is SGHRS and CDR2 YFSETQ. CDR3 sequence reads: CASSLGQGQETQYF. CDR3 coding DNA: TGCGCCAGCAGCTTGGGCCAGGGTCAAGAGACCCAGTACTTC.

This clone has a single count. The CDR3 nucleotides are TGTGCCAGTAGTCAAGGATTAAATGAGCAGTTCTTC. It is translated as CASSQGLNEQFF. The V call is TRBV19, the J call TRBJ2-1; no clear D gene. Trimming stripped 5 bases from V and 7 bases from J, with 9 bases between. CDR3 length equals 12 residues. Germline CDR1 reads LNHDA; CDR2 reads SQIVND (reference sequence).

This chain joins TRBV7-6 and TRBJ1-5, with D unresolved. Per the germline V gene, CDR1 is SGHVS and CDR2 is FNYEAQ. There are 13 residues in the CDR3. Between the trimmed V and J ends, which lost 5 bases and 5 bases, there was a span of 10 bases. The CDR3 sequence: CASSPQPDQPQHF. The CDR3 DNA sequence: TGTGCCAGCAGCCCACAGCCGGATCAGCCCCAGCATTTT.

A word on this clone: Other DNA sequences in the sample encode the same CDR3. The CDR3 sequence: CASSWDSNYGYTF. The CDR3, as DNA: TGTGCCAGCAGTTGGGACAGTAACTATGGCTACACCTTC. The chain combines TRBV7-9 with TRBJ1-2, with 7 bases matching TRBD1. The trim removed 6 bases at V and 1 base at J, leaving 2 bases unmatched. Looked up from germline, CDR1 is SEHNR and CDR2 is FQNEAQ (reference sequence). This CDR3 is built from 13 residues.

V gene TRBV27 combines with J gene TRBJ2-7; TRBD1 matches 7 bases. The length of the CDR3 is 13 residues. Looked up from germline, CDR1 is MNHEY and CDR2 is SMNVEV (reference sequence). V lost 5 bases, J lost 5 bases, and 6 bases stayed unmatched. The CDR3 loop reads CASSETGFDEQYF. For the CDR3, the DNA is TGTGCCAGCAGTGAGACAGGGTTCGACGAGCAGTACTTC.

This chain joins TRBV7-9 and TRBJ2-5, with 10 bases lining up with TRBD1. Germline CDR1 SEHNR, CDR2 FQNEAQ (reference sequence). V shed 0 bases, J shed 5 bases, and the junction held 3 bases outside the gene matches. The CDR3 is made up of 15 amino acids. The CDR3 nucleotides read TGTGCCAGCAGCTTAGCTTCGGACAGGGGGGAGACCCAGTACTTC. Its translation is CASSLASDRGETQYF.

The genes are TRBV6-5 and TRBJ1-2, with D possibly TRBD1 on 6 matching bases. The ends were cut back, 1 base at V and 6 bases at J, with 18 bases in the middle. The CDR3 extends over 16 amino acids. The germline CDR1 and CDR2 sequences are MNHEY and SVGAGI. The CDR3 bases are TGTGCCAGCAGTTACTTCCCTTTGGGGGGCCTCGATGGCTACACCTTC. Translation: CASSYFPLGGLDGYTF.

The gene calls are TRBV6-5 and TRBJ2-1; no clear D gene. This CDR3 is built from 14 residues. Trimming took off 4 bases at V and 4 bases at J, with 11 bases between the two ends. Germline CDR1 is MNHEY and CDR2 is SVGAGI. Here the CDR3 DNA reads TGTGCCAGCAGTTCCCGCGTGGATTACAATGAGCAGTTCTTC. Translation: CASSSRVDYNEQFF.

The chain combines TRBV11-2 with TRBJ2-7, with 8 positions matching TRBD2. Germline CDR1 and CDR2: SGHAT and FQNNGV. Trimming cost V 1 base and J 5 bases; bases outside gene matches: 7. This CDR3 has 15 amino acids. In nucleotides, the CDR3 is TGTGCCAGCAGCTTAGTCGGTAGCGGGGTGGACGAGCAGTACTTC. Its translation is CASSLVGSGVDEQYF.

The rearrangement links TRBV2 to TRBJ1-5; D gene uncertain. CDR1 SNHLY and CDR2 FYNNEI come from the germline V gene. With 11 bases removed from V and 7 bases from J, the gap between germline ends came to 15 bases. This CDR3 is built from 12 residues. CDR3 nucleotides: TGTGCCCCTAGCCTGGGTCCCCAGCCCCAGCATTTT. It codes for CAPSLGPQPQHF.

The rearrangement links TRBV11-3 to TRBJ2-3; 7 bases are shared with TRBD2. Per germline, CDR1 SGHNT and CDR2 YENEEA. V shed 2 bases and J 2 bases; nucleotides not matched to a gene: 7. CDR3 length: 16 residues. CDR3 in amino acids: CASSLSGKTFTDTQYF. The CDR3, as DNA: TGTGCCAGCAGCTTAAGCGGGAAGACTTTCACAGATACGCAGTATTTT.

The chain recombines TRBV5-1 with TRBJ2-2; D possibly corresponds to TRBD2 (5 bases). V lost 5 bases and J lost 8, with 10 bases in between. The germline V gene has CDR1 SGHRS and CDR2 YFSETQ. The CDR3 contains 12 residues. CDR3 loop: CASSTDLGELFF. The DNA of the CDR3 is TGCGCCAGCAGTACGGACTTGGGGGAGCTGTTTTTT.

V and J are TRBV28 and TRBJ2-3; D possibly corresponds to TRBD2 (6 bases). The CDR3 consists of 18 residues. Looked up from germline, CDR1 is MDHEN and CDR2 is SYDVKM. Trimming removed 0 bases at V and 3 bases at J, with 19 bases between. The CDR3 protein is CASSLWGTRGTSTDTQYF. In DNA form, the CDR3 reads TGTGCCAGCAGTTTATGGGGCACGCGGGGTACGAGTACAGATACGCAGTATTTT.

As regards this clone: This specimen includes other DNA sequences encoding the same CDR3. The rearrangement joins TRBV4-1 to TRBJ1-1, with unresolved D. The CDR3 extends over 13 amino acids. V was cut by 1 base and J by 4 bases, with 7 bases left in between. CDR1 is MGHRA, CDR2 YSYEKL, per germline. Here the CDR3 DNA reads TGCGCCAGCAGCCAAGTTGAGGGCACTGAAGCTTTCTTT. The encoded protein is CASSQVEGTEAFF.

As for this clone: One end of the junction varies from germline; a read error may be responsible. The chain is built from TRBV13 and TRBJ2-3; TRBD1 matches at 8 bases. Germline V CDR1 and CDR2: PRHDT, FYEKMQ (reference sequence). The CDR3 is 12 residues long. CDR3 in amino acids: CASSLGQGRQYF. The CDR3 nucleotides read TGTGCCAGCAGCCTAGGACAGGGAAGGCAGTATTTT. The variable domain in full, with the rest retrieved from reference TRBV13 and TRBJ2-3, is AAGVIQSPRHLIKEKRETATLKCYPIPRHDTVYWYQQGPGQDPQFLISFYEKMQSDKGSIPDRFSAQQFSDYHSELNMSSLELGDSALYFCASSLGQGRQYFGPGTRLTVL.

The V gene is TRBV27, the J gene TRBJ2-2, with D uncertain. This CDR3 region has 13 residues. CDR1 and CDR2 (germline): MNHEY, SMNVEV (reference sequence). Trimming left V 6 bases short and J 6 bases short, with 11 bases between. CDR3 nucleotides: TGTGCCAGCAGCCTACACGGCCCCGGGGAGCTGTTTTTT. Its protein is CASSLHGPGELFF.

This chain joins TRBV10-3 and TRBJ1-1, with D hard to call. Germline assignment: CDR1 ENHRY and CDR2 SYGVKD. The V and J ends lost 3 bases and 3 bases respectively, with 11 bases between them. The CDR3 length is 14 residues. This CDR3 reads CAISDPGRDTEAFF. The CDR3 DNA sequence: TGTGCCATCAGTGATCCCGGGAGGGACACTGAAGCTTTCTTT.

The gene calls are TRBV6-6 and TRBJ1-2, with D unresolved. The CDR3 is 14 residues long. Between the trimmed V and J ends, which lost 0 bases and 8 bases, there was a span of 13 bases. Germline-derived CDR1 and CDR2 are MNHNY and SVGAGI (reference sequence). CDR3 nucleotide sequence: TGTGCCAGCAGTTACTCGCCGGAGGCGTGGGGCTACACCTTC. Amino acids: CASSYSPEAWGYTF.

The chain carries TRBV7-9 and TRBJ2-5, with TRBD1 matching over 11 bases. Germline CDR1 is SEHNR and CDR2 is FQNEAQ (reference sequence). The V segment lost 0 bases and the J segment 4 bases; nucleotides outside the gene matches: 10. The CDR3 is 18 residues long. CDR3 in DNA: TGTGCCAGCAGCTTAGCGGGGAGCGAGGACAGGGGGCGAGAGACCCAGTACTTC. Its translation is CASSLAGSEDRGRETQYF.

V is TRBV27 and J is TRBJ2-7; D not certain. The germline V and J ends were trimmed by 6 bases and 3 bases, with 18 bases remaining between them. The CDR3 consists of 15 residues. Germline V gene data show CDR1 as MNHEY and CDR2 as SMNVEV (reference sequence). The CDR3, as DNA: TGTGCCAGCAGCCACGGTGGCCCCGGGTTCTACGAGCAGTACTTC. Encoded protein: CASSHGGPGFYEQYF.